This T cell receptor beta chain emerged from a study of T cell responses to AZD1222 COVID-19 vaccine (dated by TCRdb to the early 2020s). Regarding the study in general: Because spike-specific TCR depth and breadth did not differ between the two schedules, AZD1222 recipients who got a second dose at roughly 4 weeks were pooled with those who got a second dose at roughly 12 weeks. Trial participants were enrolled into age subgroups of 18-55, 56-69 and 70-plus years, which contained about 150, 28 and 57 TCR-sequenced participants, respectively. A total of approximately 240 trial participants underwent TCR sequencing, of whom 200 to 220 had received two doses of AZD1222 and around 26 had received two doses of the MenACWY control vaccine.

Study-wide findings and limitations: In the small 56-69-year group, the increase in depth fell short of significance, most likely because of low power. Epitopes outside the regions mutated in the B.1.351 and B.1.1.7 variants were reportedly recognized by nearly half of the unique spike-specific TCRs. Because no samples from the day 14 peak response were available, repertoires could be characterized only after the peak T cell response. CD4 TCRs associated with the vaccine covered the entire spike protein, and the dominant responses were in regions 160-218 and 743-854. Most participants were white British and females outnumbered males, and the authors suggested that clonal diversity may have been underestimated. Spike-specific TCR breadth and depth rose significantly after two AZD1222 doses compared with day 0 and with MenACWY recipients. Conclusions about previously exposed vaccinees are limited because only five or six AZD1222 recipients were SARS-CoV-2 seropositive at baseline.

Comment on this clone: Its antigen remains unidentified. No clone much larger than this one lies a single base away; base qualities are absent.

The junction shows trimming of 6 bases on V and 2 bases on J, plus 16 bases between the germline ends. According to the germline V gene, CDR1 reads KGHSH and CDR2 reads LQKENI. The CDR3 measures 15 amino acids from cysteine to phenylalanine. CDR3 DNA is the only sequence kept; it has 45 bases, read in frame from the first base. The CDR3 regions of human TCRbeta chains were subjected to immunosequencing. Per the original workflow: TCRs in the repertoires were matched against a reference library of SARS-CoV-2-specific TCRs that had been generated with the MIRA antigen-specificity platform. Breadth was defined as the fraction of unique TCRs that were SARS-CoV-2-associated, and depth was defined as the fraction of total T cells that were SARS-CoV-2-associated. Using the MIRA data, every spike-specific TCR was mapped to the spike region that the TCR reacted to and assigned to either a CD4 or a CD8 class. Log10-transformed breadth and depth values were compared by one-way ANOVA with Sidak's multiple comparisons tests. Drawn from immuneACCESS, this table holds only the in-frame rearrangements with V and J called that TCRdb kept. Clones are partly lost; checked studies trace under half to an unresolved V gene and leave the rest unexplained. Clonal size and the V and J genes are those of that table, whereas D and trimming came from the DNA. The sample has 95,000 to 150,000 clones on record, 92% of them singletons. The ten largest make up over 1.5% of the sample.

The intended sense of this specimen's time point label: baseline before first vaccination. Vaccinee samples were obtained from the UK trials COV001 and COV002, which included a single-blind randomized controlled phase 2/3 trial of AZD1222 (ChAdOx1 nCoV-19) in healthy adults. Trial participant PBMC samples were collected at day 0 and day 28 after the second dose for TCRbeta chain sequencing. The receptor was isolated from an adult in good health. The sequence is built from TRBV18 and TRBJ1-2; the D gene cannot be named for sure. The sequenced sample was peripheral blood, obtained on day 0 of AZD1222 vaccination. The CDR3 region: CASSLGAGLNYGYTF. The DNA reads as follows: TGTGCCAGCTCCCTAGGAGCAGGCCTAAACTATGGCTACACCTTC.